This record covers a single T cell receptor beta chain. The data were taken from a study of early T cells in non-severe SARS-CoV-2 infection. MiXCR was run by TCRdb on the 5' RACE reads, yielding one entry per CDR3 protein. The table lists 75,000 to 100,000 distinct CDR3 sequences, roughly 14% of them singletons. Per the germline V gene, CDR1 is SQVTM and CDR2 is ANQGSEA. There are 13 residues in the CDR3. With 5 bases clipped from V and 6 bases from J, the junction kept 10 bases outside the gene matches. Sequenced sample: whole blood. The source is an adult who was a healthcare worker with PCR-confirmed SARS-CoV-2 infection or an uninfected control (not recorded which). This chain links TRBV29-1 with TRBJ2-7, with TRBD2 identical over 7 bases. The CDR3 protein is CSVSGLRLAEQYF. In nucleotides, the CDR3 is TGCAGCGTTTCGGGACTACGCCTCGCCGAGCAGTACTTC.